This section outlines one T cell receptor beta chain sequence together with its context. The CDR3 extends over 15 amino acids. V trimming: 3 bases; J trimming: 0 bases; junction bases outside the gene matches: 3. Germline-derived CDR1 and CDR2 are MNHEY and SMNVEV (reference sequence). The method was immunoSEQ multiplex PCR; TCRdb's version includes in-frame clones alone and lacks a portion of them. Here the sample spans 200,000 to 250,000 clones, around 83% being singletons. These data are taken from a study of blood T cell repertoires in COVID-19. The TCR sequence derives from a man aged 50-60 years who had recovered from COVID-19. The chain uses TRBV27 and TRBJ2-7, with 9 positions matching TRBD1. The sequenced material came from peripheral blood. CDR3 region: CASSFGTGPSYEQYF. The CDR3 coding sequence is TGTGCCAGCAGTTTCGGGACAGGGCCCTCCTACGAGCAGTACTTC.